This TCR beta chain was profiled in a study of vaccination effects on CD4 cells after COVID-19. Points from the study as a whole: Marked clonal contraction was seen late after vaccination (in both infection- and vaccine-induced clones). The study found that only 1 of 255 vaccine-induced clones from healthy vaccinees cross-reacted with common cold coronaviruses.

Viral peptide pools were used in the ViraFEST assay to expand antigen-specific CD4+ T cells, and sequencing came afterward. Once cultured for nine to ten days, the cells underwent separation to obtain CD4+ T cells. None of these healthy vaccinees had been infected with SARS-CoV-2 before vaccination. For each well, about 2 million PBMC were cultured with 10 IU/ml IL-2 and 9 to 10 ug/ml peptides. A half-medium replacement with IL-2 medium was carried out on days 3 and 7. The CDR3 consists of 15 residues. The V and J ends lost 6 bases and 2 bases, in that order; junction bases with no gene match: 7. Germline V gene data show CDR1 as MNHEY and CDR2 as SVGAGI. The count of this clone is one. As yet, its antigen is unknown. Some clones are missing from TCRdb's copy, which holds only in-frame ones; the method was immunoSEQ multiplex PCR. Of tens of thousands of clones in the sample, roughly 70% were seen once.

Material: CD4+ T cells from PBMCs cultured with SARS-CoV-2 spike peptides, obtained before COVID-19 vaccination. This chain uses TRBV6-5 with TRBJ1-2, with TRBD1 matching 9 bases. This sequence was found in a human donor who received a COVID-19 vaccine. Written as DNA, the CDR3 is TGTGCCAGCAGGCAACCGGGACAGGGAAACTATGGCTACACCTTC. Residues: CASRQPGQGNYGYTF.